These 17 T cell receptor beta chains were sequenced from one sample in a study of blood T cells in healthy people across ages. Combining a sample-barcoded 5' primer with a J-beta primer mix, a second PCR ran for roughly 6 to 12 cycles. One entry per CDR3 protein results from TCRdb running MiXCR on the 5' RACE reads. The sample contains hundreds of thousands of distinct CDR3 sequences, 55% to 75% of which appear only once. The sample taken for sequencing was blood. Receptors originate from a man under 40 in good health.

The chain couples TRBV16 to TRBJ1-2, with D unresolved. The CDR3 has 14 amino acids. Germline CDR1 is KGHSY and CDR2 is FQNENV. V was trimmed by 0 bases and J by 8 bases, leaving 13 bases between them. CDR3 sequence (DNA): TGTGCCAGCAGCCAATCGGGAGGGTTCTACGGCTACACCTTC. It specifies CASSQSGGFYGYTF.

The chain combines TRBV15 with TRBJ2-7; TRBD2 matches at 10 bases. Trimming took 5 bases from V and 7 from J; bases not matched to a gene: 14. The germline gives CDR1 LNHNV, CDR2 YYDKDF (reference sequence). The CDR3 contains 16 residues. The CDR3 is CATSLEVGLAVYEQYF. The DNA for the CDR3 is TGTGCCACCAGCCTAGAGGTTGGACTAGCGGTTTATGAGCAGTACTTC.

In its sample, this clonotype was seen a few times. The chain recombines TRBV6-2 or TRBV6-3 with TRBJ2-1; TRBD2 agrees at 10 bases. Germline loops: CDR1 MNHEY, CDR2 SVGEGT. The CDR3 runs to 14 residues. With V trimmed by 10 bases and J by 4 bases, 7 bases remained unmatched. CDR3 coding DNA: TGTGCCACCTATTCTAGCGGGAGATACAATGAGCAGTTCTTC. This gives the protein CATYSSGRYNEQFF.

In its sample, this clonotype was seen a few times. The V and J genes are TRBV25-1 and TRBJ2-7; TRBD1 aligns across 7 bases. This CDR3 spans 14 amino acids. The trim removed 6 bases at V and 8 bases at J, leaving 13 bases unmatched. Germline V lookup: CDR1 MGHDK, CDR2 SYGVNS. The CDR3, as DNA: TGTGCCAGCAGGGACCCCAGGGGGTCAAGGAAGCAGTACTTC. Protein product: CASRDPRGSRKQYF.

The chain uses TRBV6-5 and TRBJ2-7; D uncertain. The CDR3 is 15 amino acids. The V gene's germline CDR1 is MNHEY and CDR2 SVGAGI. The V gene lost 2 bases and the J gene lost 0 bases, with 11 bases spanning the gap. CDR3 sequence reads: CASSYGQVSSYEQYF. The CDR3 DNA follows: TGTGCCAGCAGTTACGGGCAGGTCAGCTCCTACGAGCAGTACTTC.

This clonotype was seen a single time. This chain joins TRBV6-5 and TRBJ2-1; 8 positions match TRBD1. V was pared by 8 bases and J by 6 bases, with 15 bases of the junction left unmatched. The germline gives CDR1 MNHEY, CDR2 SVGAGI. The CDR3 consists of 16 residues. For the CDR3, the DNA is TGTGCCAGCGCCCGAGGAGGGACAGGTCCTGGCAATGAGCAGTTCTTC. Its protein is CASARGGTGPGNEQFF.

J is TRBJ2-5 and V is TRBV7-2; D might be TRBD2 (5 bases). The J call is doubtful: the DNA matches TRBJ2-7 better. The CDR3 totals 14 residues. Germline V gives CDR1 SGHTA, CDR2 FQGNSA. The CDR3 DNA reads TGTGCCAGCAGCGTAAGGGTACGGGATGGCGAGCAGTACTTC. Its translation: CASSVRVRDGEQYF.

This chain uses TRBV7-2 with TRBJ2-1; 8 bases line up with TRBD2. Germline loops: CDR1 SGHTA, CDR2 FQGNSA. V gave up 5 bases and J gave up 7 bases; unmatched junction bases: 13. The CDR3 runs to 16 residues. The CDR3 loop reads CASSVSAGARRNEQFF. CDR3 nucleotide sequence: TGTGCCAGCAGCGTATCAGCGGGAGCAAGAAGGAATGAGCAGTTCTTC.

The chain couples TRBV9 to TRBJ2-1; D is unclear. Germline lookup yields CDR1 SGDLS and CDR2 YYNGEE. The CDR3 spans 15 residues. V was shortened by 0 bases and J by 6 bases, with 13 bases between the two germline ends. The DNA for the CDR3 is TGTGCCAGCAGCGTAGGGGAACGGGCCCTCAATGAGCAGTTCTTC. Translating it yields CASSVGERALNEQFF. Together with reference TRBV9 and TRBJ2-1, the CDR3 gives the full variable domain: DSGVTQTPKHLITATGQRVTLRCSPRSGDLSVYWYQQSLDQGLQFLIQYYNGEERAKGNILERFSAQQFPDLHSELNLSSLELGDSALYFCASSVGERALNEQFFGPGTRLTVL.

The genes are TRBV7-2 and TRBJ2-3; 10 nucleotides line up with TRBD2. Germline assignment: CDR1 SGHTA and CDR2 FQGNSA. The V and J ends lost 5 bases and 4 bases, in that order; junction bases with no gene match: 9. The CDR3 sequence is 16 residues long. CDR3 in DNA: TGTGCCAGCAGCACTCTAGCGGGGGTTCGCGCAGATACGCAGTATTTT. Amino acids: CASSTLAGVRADTQYF.

The CDR3 reads CASSENRVAYGYTF. The CDR3 DNA follows: TGTGCCAGCAGCGAAAACAGGGTCGCCTATGGCTACACCTTC. The chain employs TRBV9 and TRBJ1-2; TRBD1 might be the D (6 bases). Trimming removed 3 bases from V and 4 bases from J, with 13 bases in between. The CDR3 sequence is 14 residues long. CDR1 is SGDLS and CDR2 is YYNGEE in the germline V gene.

This clonotype came up once. This chain connects TRBV11-2 to TRBJ2-3, with TRBD1 matching 9 bases. The CDR3 has 15 residues. The junction had 5 bases not matched to a gene; V was cut back by 5 bases and J by 2 bases. Germline loops: CDR1 SGHAT, CDR2 FQNNGV. The CDR3: CASSRQQGATDTQYF. CDR3 bases: TGTGCCAGCAGCAGGCAACAGGGGGCCACAGATACGCAGTATTTT.

V gene TRBV20-1 combines with J gene TRBJ2-1; 8 bases agree with TRBD2. The J call may be incorrect, as the DNA end agrees better with TRBJ2-7. The CDR3 sequence is 14 residues long. Germline CDR1 DFQATT, CDR2 SNEGSKA (reference sequence). The CDR3 loop reads CSAQRENFYNEQYF. DNA of the CDR3: TGCAGTGCCCAGCGGGAGAATTTCTACAATGAGCAGTACTTC.

The rearrangement uses TRBV2 and TRBJ2-1, with D possibly TRBD2 on 6 matching bases. Germline assignment: CDR1 SNHLY and CDR2 FYNNEI. The CDR3 has 14 residues. Deletions cut 10 bases from V and 2 bases from J, with 15 bases between. Written as DNA, the CDR3 is TGTGCCAACCGCCGACTAGTTCCCTACAATGAGCAGTTCTTC. Residues: CANRRLVPYNEQFF.

The chain is built from TRBV4-3 and TRBJ2-1; TRBD2 might be the D (6 bases). V gave up 4 bases and J gave up 5 bases, with 24 bases separating them. Looked up from germline, CDR1 is LGHNA and CDR2 is YSLEER. The CDR3 spans 18 residues. CDR3 residues: CASSPHLLPGVGNNEQFF. Written as DNA, the CDR3 is TGCGCCAGCAGCCCTCATCTCTTACCGGGAGTAGGAAACAATGAGCAGTTCTTC.

V usage is TRBV7-9 and J usage is TRBJ2-5, with D perhaps matching TRBD1 (5 bases). The J call may not be correct, given that the DNA end is closer to TRBJ2-7. Per the germline V gene, CDR1 is SEHNR and CDR2 is FQNEAQ (reference sequence). This CDR3 is built from 13 residues. In DNA, the CDR3 is TGTGCCAGCAGCTCTAACAGGAACCACGAGCAGTACTTC. Its translation: CASSSNRNHEQYF.

This clonotype was counted between two and nine times. The chain links TRBV15 to TRBJ2-1, with D possibly called TRBD1 or TRBD2 (6 bases each). V was clipped by 5 bases and J by 0 bases, with 14 bases between them. Germline CDR1 is LNHNV and CDR2 is YYDKDF (reference sequence). The CDR3 spans 16 residues. The CDR3 protein is CATSPRGLSSYNEQFF. DNA for the CDR3: TGTGCCACCAGCCCACGGGGGCTATCCTCCTACAATGAGCAGTTCTTC.